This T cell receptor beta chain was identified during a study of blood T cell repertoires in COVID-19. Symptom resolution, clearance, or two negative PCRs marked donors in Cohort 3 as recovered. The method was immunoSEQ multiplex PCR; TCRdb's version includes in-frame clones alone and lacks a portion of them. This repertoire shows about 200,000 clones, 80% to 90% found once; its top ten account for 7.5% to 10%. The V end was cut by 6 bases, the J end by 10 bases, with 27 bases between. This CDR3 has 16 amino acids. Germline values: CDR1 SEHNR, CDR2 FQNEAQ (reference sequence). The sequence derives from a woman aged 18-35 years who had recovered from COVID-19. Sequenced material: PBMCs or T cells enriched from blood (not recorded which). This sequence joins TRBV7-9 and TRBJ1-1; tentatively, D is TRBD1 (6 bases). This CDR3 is CASSLTPGHTIGRAFF. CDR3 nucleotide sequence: TGTGCCAGCAGTCTTACTCCGGGACATACGATTGGGCGAGCTTTCTTT.